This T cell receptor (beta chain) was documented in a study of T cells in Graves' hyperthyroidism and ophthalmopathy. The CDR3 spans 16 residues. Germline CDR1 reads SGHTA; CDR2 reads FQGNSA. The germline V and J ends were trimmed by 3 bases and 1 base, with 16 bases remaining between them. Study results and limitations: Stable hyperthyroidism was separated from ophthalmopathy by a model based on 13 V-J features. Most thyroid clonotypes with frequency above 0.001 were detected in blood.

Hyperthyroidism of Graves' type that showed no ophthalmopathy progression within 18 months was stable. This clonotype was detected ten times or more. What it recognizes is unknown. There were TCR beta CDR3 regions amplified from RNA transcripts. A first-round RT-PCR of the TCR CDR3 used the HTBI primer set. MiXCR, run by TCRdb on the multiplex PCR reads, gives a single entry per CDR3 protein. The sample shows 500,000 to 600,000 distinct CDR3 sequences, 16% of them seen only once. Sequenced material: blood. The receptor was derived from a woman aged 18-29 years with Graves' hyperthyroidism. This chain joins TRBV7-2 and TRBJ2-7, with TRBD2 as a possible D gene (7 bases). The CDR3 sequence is CASSLGGAGLSYEQYF. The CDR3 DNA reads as TGTGCCAGCAGCTTGGGGGGGGCAGGGTTATCCTACGAGCAGTACTTC.